Listed below are T cell receptor beta chains from one sample, sequenced in a study of Graves' ophthalmopathy and Graves' hyperthyroidism. TCRdb re-called the multiplex PCR reads through MiXCR, storing one row per CDR3 protein. This sample yields 150,000 to 200,000 distinct CDR3 sequences, of which around two fifths are seen a single time; 8% to 9% belongs to the top ten. The sample comprised peripheral blood. These receptors all come from a man in his thirties or forties with Graves' ophthalmopathy. The CDR3 runs from the conserved cysteine through the conserved F or W. The order of the fields is J gene, clone size, V gene, D gene, CDR3 DNA, CDR3 protein. The D gene is left open where the match is weak. The size of a clone is reported for some rows only, either as once, few or many, or as a class for expanded clones.

J: TRBJ1-5; size: many; V: TRBV28; D: .; DNA: TGTGCCAGCAGTTTTCTGGGAGGAAACAATCAGCCCCAGCATTTT; CDR3: CASSFLGGNNQPQHF
J: TRBJ2-5; size: many; V: TRBV7-2; D: .; DNA: TGTGCCAGCAGCTTAGGGGGGGTTGTATCAGAGACCCAGTACTTC; CDR3: CASSLGGVVSETQYF
J: TRBJ2-5; size: many; V: TRBV7-2; D: TRBD2; DNA: TGTGCCAGCACCGCTAGCGGGGGAATAGGGGAGACCCAGTACTTC; CDR3: CASTASGGIGETQYF
J: TRBJ2-5; size: .; V: TRBV12-3/TRBV12-4; D: .; DNA: TGTGCCAGCAGTTACTCGAGGAGGGAGCGACTTCAAGAGACCCAGTACTTC; CDR3: CASSYSRRERLQETQYF
J: TRBJ1-5; size: many; V: TRBV20-1; D: .; DNA: TGCAGTGCCCGGGTGGGGGGTTATAGCAATCAGCCCCAGCATTTT; CDR3: CSARVGGYSNQPQHF
J: TRBJ2-7; size: many; V: TRBV6-5; D: .; DNA: TGTGCCAGCAGTTATGTAGGGACCTCCTACGAGCAGTACTTC; CDR3: CASSYVGTSYEQYF
J: TRBJ2-7; size: many; V: TRBV6-2/TRBV6-3; D: TRBD1; DNA: TGTGCCAGCAGTTATGAAGCACCCGGGACAGGGGGGTTGGAGCAGTACTTC; CDR3: CASSYEAPGTGGLEQYF
J: TRBJ2-7; size: many; V: TRBV7-2; D: .; DNA: TGTGCCAGCAGCTTAGCGTTGAGTTCTCCGAAAGGCTTC; CDR3: CASSLALSSPKGF
J: TRBJ1-2; size: many; V: TRBV27; D: .; DNA: TGTGCCAGCAGGACAGGCGACTATGGCTACACCTTC; CDR3: CASRTGDYGYTF
J: TRBJ2-5; size: .; V: TRBV6-1; D: .; DNA: TGTGCCAGCTGGTCCAGTCAAGAGACCCAGTACTTC; CDR3: CASWSSQETQYF
J: TRBJ2-2; size: .; V: TRBV6-5; D: TRBD2; DNA: TGTGCCAGCAGCTTAGCGGGAGGGCGCCGCACCGGGGAGCTGTTTTTT; CDR3: CASSLAGGRRTGELFF
J: TRBJ2-7; size: .; V: TRBV6-1; D: TRBD1; DNA: TGTGCCAGCAGTGAATGGACAGGGGCCGAGCAGTACTTC; CDR3: CASSEWTGAEQYF
J: TRBJ2-2; size: .; V: TRBV6-1; D: .; DNA: TGTGCCAGCAGTGAAGTTGGAGAGACCGGGGAGCTGTTTTTT; CDR3: CASSEVGETGELFF
J: TRBJ2-7; size: .; V: TRBV20-1; D: TRBD2; DNA: TGCAGTGCCCCGATAGCGGGAGGCCCGGCTGAGCAGTACTTC; CDR3: CSAPIAGGPAEQYF
J: TRBJ1-5; size: many; V: TRBV24-1; D: .; DNA: TGTGCCACCAGTGATTCATTTTCTCGGGCAGGGGCCGGGCAGCCCCAGCATTTT; CDR3: CATSDSFSRAGAGQPQHF
J: TRBJ1-2; size: many; V: TRBV13; D: .; DNA: TGTGCCAGCAGCTTAGAACAGGGCCCCCTATATGGCTACACCTTC; CDR3: CASSLEQGPLYGYTF